This T cell receptor beta chain was documented in a study of tumor and adjacent non-tumor tissue in lung cancer. Study at large: The patients, 10 men and five or six women, were roughly 30 to 80 with stage I to III disease. On average, productive TCRbeta reads reached about 4.17 million per sample. Whole-study results and caveats: Patients with more diverse tumor TCRs had worse survival.

RNA was extracted from bulk tissue without any cell sorting. A remark on this clonotype: Its antigen is not known.

The germline CDR1 and CDR2 sequences are SGHKS and YYEKEE (reference sequence). The CDR3 covers 13 residues. Trimming removed 0 bases at V and 3 bases at J, with 7 bases between. Three rounds of nested PCR, following a modified ARM-PCR protocol, produced the TCRbeta library. TCRdb ran MiXCR on the multiplex PCR reads and lists one entry per CDR3 protein. The sample has fewer than 150,000 distinct CDR3 sequences, around two thirds seen once. The sequenced sample was lung tumor tissue. J is TRBJ2-7 and V is TRBV5-5; D is possibly TRBD2 (5 bases). The TCR was taken from a man between 60 and 70 years old with small cell lung cancer. Written as DNA, the CDR3 is TGTGCCAGCAGCTTGGAAGGAGGCTACGAGCAGTACTTC. Its protein is CASSLEGGYEQYF. Together with reference TRBV5-5 and TRBJ2-7, the CDR3 gives the full variable domain: DAGVTQSPTHLIKTRGQQVTLRCSPISGHKSVSWYQQVLGQGPQFIFQYYEKEERGRGNFPDRFSARQFPNYSSELNVNALLLGDSALYLCASSLEGGYEQYFGPGTRLTVT.